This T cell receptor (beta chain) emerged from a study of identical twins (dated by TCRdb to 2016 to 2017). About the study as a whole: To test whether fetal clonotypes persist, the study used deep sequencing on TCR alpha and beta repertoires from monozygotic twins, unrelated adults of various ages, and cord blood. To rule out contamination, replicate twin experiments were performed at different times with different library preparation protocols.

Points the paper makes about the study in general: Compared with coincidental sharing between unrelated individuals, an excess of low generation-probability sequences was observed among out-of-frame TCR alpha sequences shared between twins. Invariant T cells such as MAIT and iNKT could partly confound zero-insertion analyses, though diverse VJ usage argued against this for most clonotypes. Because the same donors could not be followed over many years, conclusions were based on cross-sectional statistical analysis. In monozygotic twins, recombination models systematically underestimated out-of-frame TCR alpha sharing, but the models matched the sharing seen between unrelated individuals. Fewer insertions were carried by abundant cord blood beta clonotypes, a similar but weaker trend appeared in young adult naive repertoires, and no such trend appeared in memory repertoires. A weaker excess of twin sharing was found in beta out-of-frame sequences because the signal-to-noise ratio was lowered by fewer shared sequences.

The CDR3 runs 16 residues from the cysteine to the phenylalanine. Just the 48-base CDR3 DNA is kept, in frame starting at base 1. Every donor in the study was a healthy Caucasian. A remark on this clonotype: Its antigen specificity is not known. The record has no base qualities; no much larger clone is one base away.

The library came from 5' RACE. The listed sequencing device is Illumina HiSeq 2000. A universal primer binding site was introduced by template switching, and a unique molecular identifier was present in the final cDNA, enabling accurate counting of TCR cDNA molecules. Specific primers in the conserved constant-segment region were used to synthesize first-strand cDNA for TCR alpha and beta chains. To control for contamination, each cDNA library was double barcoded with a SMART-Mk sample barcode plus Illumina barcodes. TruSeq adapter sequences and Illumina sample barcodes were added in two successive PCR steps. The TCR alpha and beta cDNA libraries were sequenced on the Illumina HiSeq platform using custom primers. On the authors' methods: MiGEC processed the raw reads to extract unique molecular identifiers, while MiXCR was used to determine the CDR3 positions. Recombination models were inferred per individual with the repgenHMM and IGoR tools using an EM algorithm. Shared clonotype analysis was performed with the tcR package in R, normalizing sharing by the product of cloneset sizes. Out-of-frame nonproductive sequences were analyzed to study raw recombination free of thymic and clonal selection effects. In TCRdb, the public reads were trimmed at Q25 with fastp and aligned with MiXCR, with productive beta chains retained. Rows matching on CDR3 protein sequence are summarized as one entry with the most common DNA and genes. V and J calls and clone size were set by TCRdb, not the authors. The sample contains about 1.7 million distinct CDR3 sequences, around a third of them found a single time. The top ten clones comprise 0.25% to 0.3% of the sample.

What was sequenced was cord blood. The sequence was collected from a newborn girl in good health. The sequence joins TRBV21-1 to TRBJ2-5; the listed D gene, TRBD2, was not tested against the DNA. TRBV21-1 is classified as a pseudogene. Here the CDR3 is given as CASSIGLAGNQETQYF. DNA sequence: TGTGCCAGCAGCATAGGGCTAGCGGGGAACCAAGAGACCCAGTACTTC.